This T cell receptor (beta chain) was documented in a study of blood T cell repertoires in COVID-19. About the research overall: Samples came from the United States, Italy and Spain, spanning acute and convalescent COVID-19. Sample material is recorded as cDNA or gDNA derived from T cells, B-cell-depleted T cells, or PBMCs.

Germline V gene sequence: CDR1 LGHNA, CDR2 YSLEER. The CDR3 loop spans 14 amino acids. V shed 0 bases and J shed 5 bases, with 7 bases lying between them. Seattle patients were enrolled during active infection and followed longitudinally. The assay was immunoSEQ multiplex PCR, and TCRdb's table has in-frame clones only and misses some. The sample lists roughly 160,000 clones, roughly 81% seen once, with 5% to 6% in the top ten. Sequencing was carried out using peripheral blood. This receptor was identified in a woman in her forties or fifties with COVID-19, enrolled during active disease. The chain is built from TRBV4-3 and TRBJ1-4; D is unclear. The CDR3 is CASSQETGNEKLFF. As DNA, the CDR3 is TGCGCCAGCAGCCAAGAAACGGGGAATGAAAAACTGTTTTTT.